Below are 21 T cell receptor beta chains sequenced from a single sample in a study of T cell responses to AZD1222 COVID-19 vaccine. Profiling relied on immunoSEQ multiplex PCR, and the TCRdb table lists in-frame clones only, not all of them. The sample carries 20,000 or so clones, 84% recorded once. Sequencing used peripheral blood, obtained 28 days after the second AZD1222 dose. The receptors were sampled from an adult who received the AZD1222 COVID-19 vaccine.

The chain is built from TRBV29-1 and TRBJ1-2; 11 bases fit TRBD1. J gave up 0 bases and V 4 bases, and 7 bases lay outside the gene matches. Germline V lookup: CDR1 SQVTM, CDR2 ANQGSEA. The CDR3 spans 16 residues. The CDR3 DNA reads as TGCAGCGTTGGCGGGGACAGGGGGGTTACTAACTATGGCTACACCTTC. Residues: CSVGGDRGVTNYGYTF.

This clone was counted a few times. The rearrangement links TRBV5-1 to TRBJ1-1, with 7 bases aligning to TRBD1. Germline values: CDR1 SGHRS, CDR2 YFSETQ. Trimming removed 2 bases from V and 5 bases from J; junction bases left unmatched: 6. This CDR3 is built from 14 residues. The CDR3: CASSFRGIGTEAFF. The CDR3, as DNA: TGCGCCAGCAGCTTCAGGGGGATTGGAACTGAAGCTTTCTTT.

The genes are TRBV24-1 and TRBJ2-7; TRBD1 aligns across 7 bases. The germline gives CDR1 KGHDR, CDR2 SFDVKD. V gave up 2 bases and J gave up 2 bases; unmatched junction bases: 2. The CDR3 length is 14 residues. CDR3 in amino acids: CATSDSDRPYEQYF. The CDR3, as DNA: TGTGCCACCAGTGATTCGGACAGGCCCTACGAGCAGTACTTC.

The CDR3 DNA reads TGCAGTGCTAGTCAGCCCCAAAGGCGCAATCAGCCCCAGCATTTT. It yields the protein CSASQPQRRNQPQHF. V and J are TRBV20-1 and TRBJ1-5; D call uncertain. The V gene lost 3 bases and the J gene lost 2 bases, with 14 bases spanning the gap. Germline V CDR1 and CDR2: DFQATT, SNEGSKA (reference sequence). The CDR3 runs to 15 residues.

The chain joins TRBV14 to TRBJ1-2; the D gene is possibly TRBD1 (5 bases). Germline V gene sequence: CDR1 SGHDN, CDR2 FVKESK. The CDR3 spans 14 residues. V was cut by 4 bases and J by 0 bases, with 9 bases left in between. In nucleotides, the CDR3 is TGTGCCAGCAGCCGAGACAGAACTAACTATGGCTACACCTTC. This encodes CASSRDRTNYGYTF.

This clone ranks as medium-sized (0.01 to 0.1%). This chain joins TRBV7-2 and TRBJ1-2, with D hard to call. The V gene lost 1 base and the J gene lost 8 bases, with 11 bases spanning the gap. The CDR3 has 13 amino acids. Germline CDR1 and CDR2: SGHTA and FQGNSA. The CDR3 DNA reads as TGTGCCAGCAGCTTAGAGCCGGTTTCGGGCTACACCTTC. It codes for CASSLEPVSGYTF.

This sequence joins TRBV7-2 and TRBJ1-4, with TRBD1 matching 7 bases. V gave up 5 bases and J gave up 8 bases; unmatched junction bases: 8. The CDR3 is 14 residues long. Germline CDR1 is SGHTA and CDR2 is FQGNSA. CDR3 in amino acids: CASSPQGGLEKLFF. The DNA for the CDR3 is TGTGCCAGCAGCCCCCAGGGGGGCTTGGAAAAACTGTTTTTT.

The CDR3: CASSLNRGADTQYF. CDR3 DNA: TGTGCCAGCTCACTTAACAGGGGGGCAGATACGCAGTATTTT. V and J are TRBV18 and TRBJ2-3; 8 positions agree with TRBD1. Germline-derived CDR1 and CDR2 are KGHSH and LQKENI. Trimming took 4 bases from V and 4 from J; bases not matched to a gene: 4. This CDR3 is built from 14 residues.

The chain employs TRBV7-9 and TRBJ2-2; 9 bases fit TRBD2. Germline V CDR1 and CDR2: SEHNR, FQNEAQ (reference sequence). The V gene end was trimmed by 5 bases and the J gene end by 2 bases; junction bases not matched to a gene: 9. The CDR3 length is 17 residues. CDR3 loop: CASSPPGLAFNTGELFF. DNA of the CDR3: TGTGCCAGCAGCCCGCCCGGACTAGCGTTTAACACCGGGGAGCTGTTTTTT.

J is TRBJ2-3 and V is TRBV5-8; tentative D call: TRBD2 (6 bases). Trimming removed 6 bases at V and 2 bases at J, with 25 bases between. Germline V gene lookup returns CDR1 SGHTS and CDR2 YDEGEE. The CDR3 runs 18 residues. The CDR3 DNA follows: TGTGCCAGCAAGGGCGGGGCTCGGCCTCGTAGGAACACAGATACGCAGTATTTT. Protein product: CASKGGARPRRNTDTQYF.

The J gene is TRBJ2-3, the V gene TRBV9, with TRBD2 identical over 12 bases. With V trimmed by 5 bases and J by 8 bases, 21 bases remained unmatched. This CDR3 contains 19 residues. Germline loops: CDR1 SGDLS, CDR2 YYNGEE. Written as DNA, the CDR3 is TGTGCCAGCAGTGAACAGACTAGCGGGAGTGAGGGGAGAAGCGGTACGCAGTATTTT. Translated, it gives CASSEQTSGSEGRSGTQYF.

V and J are TRBV3-1 (or the pseudogene TRBV3-2) and TRBJ1-2; TRBD1 matches 10 bases. CDR1 is LGHDT, CDR2 YNNKEL, per germline (reference sequence). Unmatched junction bases numbered 6, after V lost 4 bases and J lost 7 bases. The CDR3 is 14 residues long. The CDR3 region is CASSLPGQGLGYTF. Here the CDR3 DNA reads TGTGCCAGCAGCCTTCCGGGACAGGGGCTTGGCTACACCTTC.

The V call is TRBV15, the J call TRBJ1-4, with no clear D. CDR1 LNHNV and CDR2 YYDKDF come from the germline V gene (reference sequence). V lost 5 bases and J 8 bases, leaving 18 bases between the germline ends. The CDR3 sequence is 15 residues long. The CDR3 reads CATSGTGRLGEKLFF. CDR3 DNA sequence: TGTGCCACCAGCGGAACCGGGCGACTAGGGGAAAAACTGTTTTTT.

The V gene is TRBV11-2, the J gene TRBJ2-2; the D call may be TRBD1 or TRBD2 (6 bases each). V was cut by 3 bases and J by 2 bases, with 10 bases left in between. The CDR3 has 15 residues. Germline V gene sequence: CDR1 SGHAT, CDR2 FQNNGV. DNA of the CDR3: TGTGCCAGCAGCTTCGGGGGCCCAAACACCGGGGAGCTGTTTTTT. The encoded protein is CASSFGGPNTGELFF.

The chain has TRBV11-2 and TRBJ1-1; D unresolved. There are 11 residues in the CDR3. CDR1 SGHAT and CDR2 FQNNGV come from the germline V gene. With 3 bases removed from V and 11 bases from J, the gap between germline ends came to 10 bases. The CDR3 DNA sequence: TGTGCCAGCAGCTTCGGGGTGGCCGCTTTCTTT. This translates into CASSFGVAAFF.

The rearrangement joins TRBV23-1 to TRBJ2-3, with 8 bases lining up with TRBD1. TRBV23-1 is noted as an ORF with a role that remains uncertain. CDR3 length equals 16 residues. V was pared by 6 bases and J by 2 bases, with 10 bases of the junction left unmatched. Here the CDR3 reads CASSRIRGPITDTQYF. As DNA, the CDR3 is TGCGCCAGCAGCCGAATCAGGGGGCCTATCACAGATACGCAGTATTTT.

J is TRBJ2-5 and V is TRBV18; TRBD1 matches at 12 bases. Germline V gene lookup returns CDR1 KGHSH and CDR2 LQKENI. The V gene end was trimmed by 2 bases and the J gene end by 5 bases; junction bases not matched to a gene: 3. There are 15 residues in the CDR3. For the CDR3, the DNA is TGTGCCAGCTCACCAGGGACAGGGGGCGAGGAGACCCAGTACTTC. As protein: CASSPGTGGEETQYF.

The J gene is TRBJ2-2, the V gene TRBV21-1. TRBV21-1 is listed as a pseudogene. This CDR3 comprises 15 residues. The CDR3 DNA is TGTGCCAGCAGCAAAGCGGGACGGGACACCGGGGAGCTGTTTTTT. Its protein is CASSKAGRDTGELFF.

V gene TRBV6-1 combines with J gene TRBJ1-3; no definite D call. The CDR3 spans 15 residues. The V end was cut by 3 bases, the J end by 2 bases, with 11 bases between. CDR1 is MNHNS and CDR2 is SASEGT in the germline V gene. The CDR3 nucleotides are TGTGCCAGCAGTGACAGGCCCGAGCCTGGAAACACCATATATTTT. It codes for CASSDRPEPGNTIYF.

V is TRBV9 and J is TRBJ1-2, with D unclear. The V end was cut by 7 bases, the J end by 10 bases, with 17 bases between. Germline CDR1 SGDLS, CDR2 YYNGEE. The CDR3 loop spans 12 amino acids. In DNA form, the CDR3 reads TGTGCCAGCGGAGATTTCGAGGAGACCTACACCTTC. Amino acids: CASGDFEETYTF.

The rearrangement links TRBV6-5 to TRBJ2-3, with 10 bases lining up with TRBD1. The CDR3 runs 15 residues. The germline V gene has CDR1 MNHEY and CDR2 SVGAGI. The V and J ends lost 6 bases and 2 bases, in that order; junction bases with no gene match: 5. The CDR3 coding sequence is TGTGCCAGCAGGCGGGACAGGGGATCCACAGATACGCAGTATTTT. It codes for CASRRDRGSTDTQYF.